This TCR beta chain was retrieved from a study of preoperative IRX-2 immunotherapy in early breast cancer. Treatment described: preoperative locoregional IRX-2 cytokine immunotherapy. The CDR3 extends over 17 amino acids. The germline V and J ends were trimmed by 6 bases and 3 bases, with 23 bases remaining between them. Looked up from germline, CDR1 is LNHDA and CDR2 is SQIVND (reference sequence). Using immunoSEQ multiplex PCR, the repertoire was profiled, and TCRdb retains in-frame clones only, with some absent. The profile shows tens of thousands of clones, around 96% of them singletons. The V call is TRBV19, the J call TRBJ1-2, with D perhaps matching TRBD1 (5 bases). The sample here was taken from a patient treated with IRX-2 immunotherapy. The receptor was isolated from a human donor with breast cancer. The chain's CDR3 is CASSPITRSRGYYGYTF. The CDR3 region has the DNA TGTGCCAGTAGCCCTATTACAAGATCGCGGGGCTACTATGGCTACACCTTC. Together with reference TRBV19 and TRBJ1-2, the CDR3 gives the full variable domain: DGGITQSPKYLFRKEGQNVTLSCEQNLNHDAMYWYRQDPGQGLRLIYYSQIVNDFQKGDIAEGYSVSREKKESFPLTVTSAQKNPTAFYLCASSPITRSRGYYGYTFGSGTRLTVV.